The rows below give T cell receptor beta chains drawn from one sample of a study of blood T cell repertoires in COVID-19. Profiling relied on immunoSEQ multiplex PCR, and the TCRdb table lists in-frame clones only, not all of them. The sample consists of about 58,000 clones, around nine tenths of them appearing once. Sequencing was carried out using peripheral blood. Receptor source: a woman aged 55-69 years with active COVID-19. CDR3s include the opening cysteine and the closing phenylalanine or tryptophan. D genes are given only for firm matches. Part of the rows lack a size; the others show once, few, many or a class for expanded clones.

abundance: NA
j_gene: TRBJ2-1
v_gene: TRBV5-1
d_gene: TRBD2
CDR3nt: TGCGCCAGCAGCTTCCTTAGCGGGGGTTCAAATGAGCAGTTCTTC
CDR3aa: CASSFLSGGSNEQFF

abundance: NA
j_gene: TRBJ1-4
v_gene: TRBV12-5
d_gene: NA
CDR3nt: TGTGCTAGTGGGCCCGGGACAACAACTAATGAAAAACTGTTTTTT
CDR3aa: CASGPGTTTNEKLFF

abundance: NA
j_gene: TRBJ1-4
v_gene: TRBV19
d_gene: NA
CDR3nt: TGTGCCAGTAATCTACGGGGGGGGAATGAAAAACTGTTTTTT
CDR3aa: CASNLRGGNEKLFF

abundance: NA
j_gene: TRBJ1-5
v_gene: TRBV19
d_gene: NA
CDR3nt: TGTGCCACCTCCTTCCAGGGCGGCACAATCCAGCCCCAGCATTTT
CDR3aa: CATSFQGGTIQPQHF

abundance: NA
j_gene: TRBJ2-7
v_gene: TRBV19
d_gene: NA
CDR3nt: TGTGCCAGTAGTCCTGGTTGGGGGGCCTACGAGCAGTACTTC
CDR3aa: CASSPGWGAYEQYF

abundance: few
j_gene: TRBJ1-6
v_gene: TRBV10-3
d_gene: TRBD1
CDR3nt: TGTGCCATCAGTGAGGACAGGGGCGGCTCCTATAATTCACCCCTCCACTTT
CDR3aa: CAISEDRGGSYNSPLHF

abundance: NA
j_gene: TRBJ1-6
v_gene: TRBV19
d_gene: NA
CDR3nt: TGTGCCAGTACTCCGCCCCCGGCAGGGCAATCGCCCCTCCACTTT
CDR3aa: CASTPPPAGQSPLHF

abundance: many
j_gene: TRBJ1-1
v_gene: TRBV7-2
d_gene: NA
CDR3nt: TGTGCCAGCAGCTTAGACAGGTTGAACACTGAAGCTTTCTTT
CDR3aa: CASSLDRLNTEAFF

abundance: NA
j_gene: TRBJ2-5
v_gene: TRBV10-3
d_gene: TRBD2
CDR3nt: TGTGCCATCAGCCGGACTAGCGGGACACAAGAGACCCAGTACTTC
CDR3aa: CAISRTSGTQETQYF

abundance: NA
j_gene: TRBJ1-6
v_gene: TRBV6-1
d_gene: TRBD1
CDR3nt: TGTGCCAGCAGTGCGGGACAGGGGGGCATGAGGTCCTATAATTCACCCCTCCACTTT
CDR3aa: CASSAGQGGMRSYNSPLHF

abundance: NA
j_gene: TRBJ2-7
v_gene: TRBV5-1
d_gene: TRBD1
CDR3nt: TGCGCCAGCAGCTTAGGGACAGGACAACCCTACGAGCAGTACTTC
CDR3aa: CASSLGTGQPYEQYF

abundance: NA
j_gene: TRBJ1-5
v_gene: TRBV28
d_gene: NA
CDR3nt: TGTGCCAGCAGTGCCCAGGGGACGGTTGTCCAGCCCCAGCATTTT
CDR3aa: CASSAQGTVVQPQHF

abundance: NA
j_gene: TRBJ1-4
v_gene: TRBV12-5
d_gene: NA
CDR3nt: TGTGCTAGTGGTTTGGTACAGGGACGGCTCGGTGAGGAAAAACTGTTTTTT
CDR3aa: CASGLVQGRLGEEKLFF

abundance: NA
j_gene: TRBJ2-2
v_gene: TRBV19
d_gene: NA
CDR3nt: TGTGCCAGTAGTATCCTGGTGGGCATCGAGACCGGGGAGCTGTTTTTT
CDR3aa: CASSILVGIETGELFF

abundance: NA
j_gene: TRBJ2-5
v_gene: TRBV11-2
d_gene: TRBD2
CDR3nt: TGTGCCAGCAGCTTAGGTGCGCGGGGGGGGCGAGAGACCCAGTACTTC
CDR3aa: CASSLGARGGRETQYF

abundance: NA
j_gene: TRBJ1-4
v_gene: TRBV5-1
d_gene: NA
CDR3nt: TGCGCCAGCAGCTGGACAGCTGGCGCCGAAAAACTGTTTTTT
CDR3aa: CASSWTAGAEKLFF

abundance: NA
j_gene: TRBJ2-3
v_gene: TRBV10-3
d_gene: TRBD2
CDR3nt: TGTGCCATCAGTGACCCGGGACTAGGGGCCACAGATACGCAGTATTTT
CDR3aa: CAISDPGLGATDTQYF

abundance: NA
j_gene: TRBJ1-5
v_gene: TRBV12-3/TRBV12-4
d_gene: NA
CDR3nt: TGTGCCAGCAGTCAACGGACGGGACCCCAGCATTTT
CDR3aa: CASSQRTGPQHF

abundance: few
j_gene: TRBJ1-2
v_gene: TRBV11-2
d_gene: TRBD1
CDR3nt: TGTGCCAGCAGCTCCTACAGGGGTGACTATGGCTACACCTTC
CDR3aa: CASSSYRGDYGYTF

abundance: NA
j_gene: TRBJ1-2
v_gene: TRBV12-3/TRBV12-4
d_gene: NA
CDR3nt: TGTGCCAGCAGTTTATCAGGGGACTATGGCTACACCTTC
CDR3aa: CASSLSGDYGYTF

abundance: NA
j_gene: TRBJ1-6
v_gene: TRBV6-5
d_gene: NA
CDR3nt: TGTGCCAGCAGCATCGTTCTAAATTCACCCCTCCACTTT
CDR3aa: CASSIVLNSPLHF

abundance: few
j_gene: TRBJ1-1
v_gene: TRBV5-6
d_gene: NA
CDR3nt: TGTGCCAGCAGCGCCCGACATAACACTGAAGCTTTCTTT
CDR3aa: CASSARHNTEAFF

abundance: once
j_gene: TRBJ1-1
v_gene: TRBV6-5
d_gene: TRBD1
CDR3nt: TGTGCCGGTCTACAGGGGGGGATGAACACTGAAGCTTTCTTT
CDR3aa: CAGLQGGMNTEAFF

abundance: NA
j_gene: TRBJ2-2
v_gene: TRBV24-1
d_gene: NA
CDR3nt: TGTGCCACCAGTGACCCTAGACAGGCCACCGGGGAGCTGTTTTTT
CDR3aa: CATSDPRQATGELFF